This paragraph reports one TCR beta chain. This specimen comes from a study of CD8 T cells in Susac syndrome. This CDR3 comprises 13 residues. From germline, CDR1 is SGHDN and CDR2 FVKESK. V was shortened by 5 bases and J by 4 bases, with 11 bases between the two germline ends. Random hexamers were used to reverse transcribe the RNA input (about 0.45 to 1 ug). TCRdb ran MiXCR on the immunoSEQ multiplex PCR reads and lists one entry per CDR3 protein. The table records about 110,000 distinct CDR3 sequences, around 97% of them present only once. This TCR was recovered from a human donor in good health. The chain employs TRBV14 and TRBJ1-2; no definite D call. Sequenced input: CD4+ T cells from PBMCs. The CDR3 bases are TGTGCCAGCAGCAGGGCCTCCCTCTATGGCTACACCTTC. This codes for CASSRASLYGYTF.